Listed below are T cell receptor beta chains from one sample, sequenced in a study of T-cell memory formation after mild COVID-19. TCRdb re-analysed the 5' RACE reads in MiXCR, keeping a single row per CDR3 protein. Among about 130,000 distinct CDR3 sequences listed, over 15% were seen once. Sequencing was done on a sample of PBMCs or a T cell subset sorted from them (not recorded which). These receptors came from a man between 18 and 35 years old who had mild COVID-19 (a few samples of this study predate the infection). Cell type and time point are not known. The CDR3 runs from the conserved cysteine through the conserved F or W. A D gene is named only where the DNA matches it firmly. Rows may omit the clone size; those that give it use once, few, many or a size class.

TRBJ2-1	13	NA	NA	TRBV3-1	TGTGCCAGCAGCCTACGGGGGTGGGGTGAGCAGTTCTTC	CASSLRGWGEQFF
TRBJ1-2	14	NA	NA	TRBV7-2	TGTGCCAGCAGCTTAGGTCCGGGGAGGAGGGGCTACACCTTC	CASSLGPGRRGYTF
TRBJ2-1	14	many	TRBD2	TRBV5-1	TGCGCCAGCAGCTTGGAGCGGGGGGGCACTGAGCAGTTCTTC	CASSLERGGTEQFF
TRBJ2-1	15	few	NA	TRBV7-9	TGTGCCAGCAGCTTAGTAGGGGGGCCGGGGAATGAGCAGTTCTTC	CASSLVGGPGNEQFF
TRBJ2-6	16	few	NA	TRBV18	TGTGCCAGCTCACCGGGCACAGGGTCTGGGGCCAACGTCCTGACTTTC	CASSPGTGSGANVLTF
TRBJ2-3	16	few	TRBD2	TRBV28	TGTGCCAGCAGAACCCTCGCGGGGGGCTTCACAGATACGCAGTATTTT	CASRTLAGGFTDTQYF
TRBJ2-5	10	few	NA	TRBV20-1	TGCAGTGCTCCGGAAGAGACCCAGTACTTC	CSAPEETQYF
TRBJ2-2	14	few	TRBD2	TRBV5-4	TGTGCCAGCACCCGGGGGGGACCGACCGGGGAGCTGTTTTTT	CASTRGGPTGELFF
TRBJ2-2	16	once	NA	TRBV5-4	TGTGCCAGCAGCCCGCCCGGACTTTCCGACACCGGGGAGCTGTTTTTT	CASSPPGLSDTGELFF
TRBJ1-1	15	once	NA	TRBV9	TGTGCCAGCAGCGTAGGGGGGCAAATGAACACTGAAGCTTTCTTT	CASSVGGQMNTEAFF
TRBJ2-2	15	NA	NA	TRBV27	TGTGCCAGCACCCCTCAGGGACACAACACCGGGGAGCTGTTTTTT	CASTPQGHNTGELFF
TRBJ2-7	14	few	NA	TRBV9	TGTGCCAGCAGCGTAGACGGGAGATCCTACGAGCAGTACTTC	CASSVDGRSYEQYF
TRBJ1-1	13	NA	NA	TRBV20-1	TGCAGTGCTAGAGGTCTCATGAACACTGAAGCTTTCTTT	CSARGLMNTEAFF
TRBJ2-1	17	NA	NA	TRBV20-1	TGCAGTTCTAGAGAGGTGGCGGGGATCAGCTCCTACAATGAGCAGTTCTTC	CSSREVAGISSYNEQFF
TRBJ2-1	16	NA	TRBD1	TRBV6-6	TGTGCCAGCAGCCCCGGACAGGGTAGGACGGGGAATGAGCAGTTCTTC	CASSPGQGRTGNEQFF
TRBJ1-4	14	NA	NA	TRBV5-1	TGCGCCAGCACCCTCCCCGGGGGAAATGAAAAACTGTTTTTT	CASTLPGGNEKLFF
TRBJ2-2	17	many	NA	TRBV4-2	TGTGCCAGCAGCCAAGAGGCCGAGACAGCCAACACCGGGGAGCTGTTTTTT	CASSQEAETANTGELFF
TRBJ1-1	12	NA	NA	TRBV7-3	TGTGCCAGCAGTGGGGTTAACACTGAAGCTTTCTTT	CASSGVNTEAFF
TRBJ1-1	14	NA	NA	TRBV6-2/TRBV6-3	TGTGCCAGCAGTCCTCCCGGGACACCCAGGGAGGCTTTCTTT	CASSPPGTPREAFF
TRBJ2-7	12	NA	NA	TRBV18	TGTGCCAGCTCACCTGTTCTCCACGAGCAGTACTTC	CASSPVLHEQYF
TRBJ2-1	11	NA	NA	TRBV20-1	TGCAGTGCTAGCCAAGGGACGGGGCAGTTCTTC	CSASQGTGQFF
TRBJ1-1	13	few	NA	TRBV7-9	TGTGCCAGCAGCTTAGAAGGGGGGACTGAAGCTTTCTTT	CASSLEGGTEAFF
TRBJ1-6	16	few	NA	TRBV7-2	TGTGCCAGCAGCTTAGCCTCGGGGGGTTGGAATTCACCCCTCCACTTT	CASSLASGGWNSPLHF
TRBJ2-3	14	many	NA	TRBV27	TGTGCCAGCAGATTAGCGGATAGCACAGATACGCAGTATTTT	CASRLADSTDTQYF
TRBJ1-5	15	few	NA	TRBV11-2	TGTGCCAGCAGCGGCGGGGGGGACTTCAATCAGCCCCAGCATTTT	CASSGGGDFNQPQHF
TRBJ2-3	14	NA	TRBD2	TRBV5-1	TGCGCCACCCGGGGAGGGACGGCGGGCGGGACGCAGTATTTT	CATRGGTAGGTQYF
TRBJ2-3	16	few	TRBD2	TRBV12-3/TRBV12-4	TGTGCCAGCAGTCACCGACTAGCGGGGCGCACAGATACGCAGTATTTT	CASSHRLAGRTDTQYF
TRBJ2-7	16	few	TRBD1	TRBV9	TGTGCCAGCAGCGTAGGAACAGGACAGGGATCCTACGAGCAGTACTTC	CASSVGTGQGSYEQYF
TRBJ2-7	15	NA	NA	TRBV5-1	TGCGCCAGCAGCCCGGCGATGGACACTGCCTACGAGCAGTACTTC	CASSPAMDTAYEQYF
TRBJ1-1	13	NA	TRBD1	TRBV6-2/TRBV6-3	TGTGCCAGCAGCGCAGACAGGGCGACTGAAGCTTTCTTT	CASSADRATEAFF
TRBJ2-3	14	few	TRBD2	TRBV11-2	TGTGCCAGCAGCTCGACTAGCGGTTCAGATACGCAGTATTTT	CASSSTSGSDTQYF
TRBJ2-3	17	many	TRBD2	TRBV7-9	TGTGCCAGCAGGGAGAGCAGACTAGCGGGGGTTGGAGATACGCAGTATTTT	CASRESRLAGVGDTQYF
TRBJ2-7	15	NA	NA	TRBV4-1	TGCGCCAGCAGCCACCCGGGGGAGAGCTCCTACGAGCAGTACTTC	CASSHPGESSYEQYF
TRBJ2-3	15	many	TRBD1	TRBV5-1	TGCGCCAGCAGCTTGGAGGGACAGGGAGAAGATACGCAGTATTTT	CASSLEGQGEDTQYF
TRBJ2-6	16	NA	TRBD1	TRBV19	TGTGCCAGTAGTAGCCCCGGACAGGGAAGAGGAAACGTCCTGACTTTC	CASSSPGQGRGNVLTF
TRBJ1-2	15	few	NA	TRBV12-3/TRBV12-4	TGTGCCAGCAGTTTAAGGGACACCGCTAACTATGGCTACACCTTC	CASSLRDTANYGYTF
TRBJ2-2	13	few	NA	TRBV5-1	TGCGCCAGCAGTCGGCAAGGGGACGGGGAGCTGTTTTTT	CASSRQGDGELFF
TRBJ1-1	14	NA	NA	TRBV6-5	TGTGCCAGCAGGGACGCACGTGCGAGGACTGAAGCTTTCTTT	CASRDARARTEAFF
TRBJ2-3	16	NA	TRBD2	TRBV20-1	TGCAGTGCTGCCCCGACTCGTAGCGGGAACACAGATACGCAGTATTTT	CSAAPTRSGNTDTQYF
TRBJ2-3	14	NA	TRBD1	TRBV15	TGTGCCACCAGCAGGGGACAGGGCACAGAGACGCAGTATTTT	CATSRGQGTETQYF
TRBJ1-1	14	NA	TRBD1	TRBV20-1	TGCAGTGCGCCGAGACAGGGGCTAAACACTGAAGCTTTCTTT	CSAPRQGLNTEAFF
TRBJ2-3	14	many	NA	TRBV6-6	TGTGCCAGCAGTTACGGGGGGGCCGCAGATACGCAGTATTTT	CASSYGGAADTQYF
TRBJ2-3	16	NA	TRBD2	TRBV7-6	TGTGCCAGCAGCCCGCGACTAGCGGGGACCACAGATACGCAGTATTTT	CASSPRLAGTTDTQYF
TRBJ2-6	14	few	NA	TRBV7-9	TGTGCCTGTCCTGTACCCTCTGGGGCCAACGTCCTGACTTTC	CACPVPSGANVLTF
TRBJ2-5	13	few	NA	TRBV3-1	TGTGCCAGCACCCACGAAGGGCGCGAGACCCAGTACTTC	CASTHEGRETQYF
TRBJ1-5	13	many	NA	TRBV15	TGTGCCACCAGCAGAGATCAGAATCAGCCCCAGCATTTT	CATSRDQNQPQHF
TRBJ1-2	17	NA	NA	TRBV6-5	TGTGCCAGCAGTTACGATCTCCTCGGCCACGAAAACTATGGCTACACCTTC	CASSYDLLGHENYGYTF
TRBJ2-7	13	NA	TRBD1	TRBV29-1	TGCAGCGTTGAAGCAGGGGACAGGATTGAGCAGTACTTC	CSVEAGDRIEQYF
TRBJ1-1	15	NA	NA	TRBV18	TGTGCCAGCTCACCTTTCGAGAAGATGAACACTGAAGCTTTCTTT	CASSPFEKMNTEAFF
TRBJ2-7	13	few	NA	TRBV9	TGTGCCAGCAGCGACTGGGCCGGCTACGAGCAGTACTTC	CASSDWAGYEQYF
TRBJ1-1	18	few	TRBD1	TRBV12-3/TRBV12-4	TGTGCCAGCAGACTCCCGGGACAGGGGTTGTTGCTGAACACTGAAGCTTTCTTT	CASRLPGQGLLLNTEAFF